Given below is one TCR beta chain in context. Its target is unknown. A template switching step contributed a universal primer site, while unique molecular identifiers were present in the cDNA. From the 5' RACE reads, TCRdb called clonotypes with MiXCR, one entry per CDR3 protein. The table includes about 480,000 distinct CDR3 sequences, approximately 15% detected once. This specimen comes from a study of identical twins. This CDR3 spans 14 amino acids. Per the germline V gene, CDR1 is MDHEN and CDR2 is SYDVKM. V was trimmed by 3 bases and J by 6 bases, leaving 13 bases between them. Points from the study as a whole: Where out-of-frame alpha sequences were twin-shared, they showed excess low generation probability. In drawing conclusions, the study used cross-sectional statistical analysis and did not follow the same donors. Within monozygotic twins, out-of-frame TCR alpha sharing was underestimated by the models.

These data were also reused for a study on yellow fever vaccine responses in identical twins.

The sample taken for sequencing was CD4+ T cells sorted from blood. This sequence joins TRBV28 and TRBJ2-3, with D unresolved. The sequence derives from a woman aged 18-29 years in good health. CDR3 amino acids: CASSLRFRVDTQYF. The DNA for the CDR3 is TGTGCCAGCAGTTTGCGTTTTAGGGTTGATACGCAGTATTTT.